This entry lists 20 T cell receptor beta chains sequenced from one sample in a study of PD-L1 blockade in urothelial cancer. Time point in this sample: peripheral blood 6 weeks after treatment start. Assay used: immunoSEQ multiplex PCR; TCRdb lists only in-frame clones, some missing. Altogether approximately 20,000 clones are present, approximately 89% being singletons, with the ten largest covering roughly 12%. The source material was PBMCs, sampled around atezolizumab (anti-PD-L1) treatment. The receptors shown here come from a woman aged 55 to 70 with urothelial cancer.

V usage is TRBV11-2 and J usage is TRBJ2-1; D ambiguous. CDR1 and CDR2 (germline): SGHAT, FQNNGV. Trimming took off 5 bases at V and 7 bases at J, with 9 bases between the two ends. This CDR3 is built from 12 residues. The CDR3: CASSRTRNEQFF. CDR3 nucleotides: TGTGCCAGCAGCCGAACCCGGAATGAGCAGTTCTTC.

The chain has TRBV18 and TRBJ2-5, with D perhaps matching TRBD1 (7 bases). Germline-derived CDR1 and CDR2 are KGHSH and LQKENI. Trimming left V 0 bases short and J 4 bases short, with 9 bases between. This CDR3 region has 14 residues. CDR3 sequence (DNA): TGTGCCAGCTCACCACCTCAGGGGGGAGAGACCCAGTACTTC. Protein product: CASSPPQGGETQYF.

This chain joins TRBV15 and TRBJ1-2; weak D call: TRBD1 (5 bases). Germline CDR1 LNHNV, CDR2 YYDKDF (reference sequence). V was clipped by 5 bases and J by 3 bases, with 16 bases between them. This CDR3 comprises 15 residues. CDR3: CATSGWDSLHYGYTF. CDR3 nucleotides: TGTGCCACCAGCGGCTGGGACTCCCTCCACTATGGCTACACCTTC.

The V call is TRBV7-9, the J call TRBJ1-3, with D maybe TRBD1 (5 bases). The germline V and J ends were trimmed by 3 bases and 0 bases, with 9 bases remaining between them. Germline V gene sequence: CDR1 SEHNR, CDR2 FQNEAQ (reference sequence). There are 15 residues in the CDR3. The CDR3 reads CASSLAGLSGNTIYF. The DNA for the CDR3 is TGTGCCAGCAGCTTGGCAGGGCTCTCTGGAAACACCATATATTTT.

V and J are TRBV2 and TRBJ2-5; D is unclear. Germline V gene lookup returns CDR1 SNHLY and CDR2 FYNNEI. There are 15 residues in the CDR3. V dropped 0 bases and J dropped 0 bases, with 8 bases sitting between them. DNA for the CDR3: TGTGCCAGCAGTGAAGCGGCGGCCAACCAAGAGACCCAGTACTTC. Amino acid sequence: CASSEAAANQETQYF.

The chain recombines TRBV2 with TRBJ2-7; 7 bases map to TRBD1. The CDR3 is made up of 14 amino acids. The germline V gene has CDR1 SNHLY and CDR2 FYNNEI. J lost 3 bases, V lost 0 bases, and 2 bases had no gene match. CDR3 sequence (DNA): TGTGCCAGCAGTGAAGCGGGACAGTTCTACGAGCAGTACTTC. Its translation: CASSEAGQFYEQYF.

The rearrangement uses TRBV15 and TRBJ2-7; a possible D gene is TRBD1 (6 bases). Germline lookup yields CDR1 LNHNV and CDR2 YYDKDF (reference sequence). V lost 8 bases and J lost 2, with 16 bases in between. The CDR3 runs 14 residues. DNA of the CDR3: TGTGCCACCGCTCCCCGGGACAAGACCTACGAGCAGTACTTC. Its translation: CATAPRDKTYEQYF.

The gene calls are TRBV28 and TRBJ2-2; TRBD2 agrees at 10 bases. Germline V gives CDR1 MDHEN, CDR2 SYDVKM. This CDR3 contains 22 residues. Unmatched junction bases numbered 22, after V lost 6 bases and J lost 0 bases. The DNA for the CDR3 is TGTGCCAGCAGCCTAATTCTCGTCGGGACTAGCGTAATCGGGGCGAACACCGGGGAGCTGTTTTTT. It encodes CASSLILVGTSVIGANTGELFF.

The chain employs TRBV5-1 and TRBJ2-1, with 8 bases matching TRBD2. This CDR3 is 19 amino acids long. The junction had 19 bases not matched to a gene; V was cut back by 4 bases and J by 4 bases. The germline V gene encodes CDR1 SGHRS and CDR2 YFSETQ. The CDR3 coding sequence is TGCGCCAGCAGCACCTCGACAGCGGCACTAGCGGATACTTACAATGAGCAGTTCTTC. The encoded protein is CASSTSTAALADTYNEQFF.

The chain uses TRBV5-1 and TRBJ1-1, with TRBD1 matching over 7 bases. Germline CDR1 and CDR2: SGHRS and YFSETQ. The CDR3 runs to 14 residues. V was pared by 6 bases and J by 3 bases, with 8 bases of the junction left unmatched. In DNA, the CDR3 is TGCGCCAGCATGGCAGGGGGGTATGACACTGAAGCTTTCTTT. Translated, it gives CASMAGGYDTEAFF. Full variable domain (missing parts from reference TRBV5-1 and TRBJ1-1): KAGVTQTPRYLIKTRGQQVTLSCSPISGHRSVSWYQQTPGQGLQFLFEYFSETQRNKGNFPGRFSGRQFSNSRSEMNVSTLELGDSALYLCASMAGGYDTEAFFGQGTRLTVV.

CDR3 amino acids: CASSTQTGSNQPQHF. The CDR3 DNA reads as TGTGCCAGTAGTACACAAACAGGGAGCAATCAGCCCCAGCATTTT. This sequence joins TRBV19 and TRBJ1-5; D is possibly TRBD1 (6 bases). Trimming took off 4 bases at V and 1 base at J, with 11 bases between the two ends. Looked up from germline, CDR1 is LNHDA and CDR2 is SQIVND (reference sequence). The CDR3 length is 15 residues.

The table lists this clone with a count of one. The chain joins TRBV6-5 to TRBJ2-7, with D hard to call. The germline CDR1 and CDR2 sequences are MNHEY and SVGAGI. This CDR3 has 14 residues. V dropped 0 bases and J dropped 2 bases, with 8 bases sitting between them. This CDR3 is CASSYSPEAYEQYF. The CDR3 bases are TGTGCCAGCAGTTACTCGCCAGAGGCCTACGAGCAGTACTTC.

The rearrangement links TRBV28 to TRBJ2-5; 9 nucleotides match TRBD2. CDR1 and CDR2 from the germline V gene are MDHEN and SYDVKM. The CDR3 is made up of 15 amino acids. With V trimmed by 5 bases and J by 5 bases, 9 bases remained unmatched. Here the CDR3 DNA reads TGTGCCAGCAGTCCCCGGGCGGGAGGGCGGGAGACCCAGTACTTC. Residues: CASSPRAGGRETQYF.

The chain joins TRBV18 to TRBJ2-7, with TRBD1 identical over 7 bases. CDR1 and CDR2 (germline): KGHSH, LQKENI. Losses at the gene ends were 4 bases for V and 7 bases for J; bases not matched to a gene: 13. The CDR3 has 15 amino acids. Here the CDR3 reads CASSLTTGMFVEQYF. In DNA form, the CDR3 reads TGTGCCAGCTCACTCACGACAGGGATGTTTGTGGAGCAGTACTTC.

This chain joins TRBV5-4 and TRBJ1-2; D is ambiguous. Trimming left V 0 bases short and J 4 bases short, with 7 bases between. Per germline, CDR1 SGHNT and CDR2 YYREEE (reference sequence). The CDR3 has 13 residues. CDR3 nucleotides: TGTGCCAGCAGCTTGGTCGGTTCCTATGGCTACACCTTC. Protein product: CASSLVGSYGYTF.

This clone has only a few counts. This chain joins TRBV9 and TRBJ1-6; the match to TRBD1 covers 9 bases. This CDR3 spans 17 amino acids. CDR1 SGDLS and CDR2 YYNGEE come from the germline V gene. V was pared by 4 bases and J by 4 bases, with 9 bases of the junction left unmatched. Written as DNA, the CDR3 is TGTGCCAGCAGCCGGGAGCCGGACAGGGGTTATAATTCACCCCTCCACTTT. This codes for CASSREPDRGYNSPLHF.

The chain carries TRBV19 and TRBJ1-5; tentatively, D is TRBD1 (6 bases). There are 12 residues in the CDR3. The V end was cut by 7 bases, the J end by 9 bases, with 13 bases between. Germline V CDR1 and CDR2: LNHDA, SQIVND (reference sequence). CDR3 amino acids: CASNDRSGPQHF. The CDR3 DNA follows: TGTGCCAGTAATGACAGGTCTGGGCCCCAGCATTTT.

This chain connects TRBV15 to TRBJ2-7; D is perhaps TRBD1 (8 bases). In germline, CDR1 is LNHNV, CDR2 YYDKDF (reference sequence). The CDR3 length is 14 residues. Trimming cost V 0 bases and J 7 bases, with 13 bases left between them. CDR3: CATSRDLQGGEQYF. The DNA of the CDR3 is TGTGCCACCAGCAGAGATCTACAGGGGGGGGAGCAGTACTTC.

The rearrangement links TRBV7-9 to TRBJ1-2; D unclear. The CDR3 loop spans 12 amino acids. V lost 1 base, J lost 10 bases, and 10 bases lay in between. Germline assignment: CDR1 SEHNR and CDR2 FQNEAQ (reference sequence). CDR3 coding DNA: TGTGCCAGCAGCTTAGAACCAAGCCCCTACACCTTC. The encoded protein is CASSLEPSPYTF.

The V call is TRBV9, the J call TRBJ2-6; 9 bases line up with TRBD1. Germline assignment: CDR1 SGDLS and CDR2 YYNGEE. V shed 3 bases and J 0 bases; nucleotides not matched to a gene: 22. This CDR3 is built from 23 residues. CDR3 in amino acids: CASSGTTGGAVAGPPSGANVLTF. The CDR3 region has the DNA TGTGCCAGCAGCGGAACCACAGGGGGCGCCGTGGCGGGCCCCCCCTCTGGGGCCAACGTCCTGACTTTC.